One sample yielded the 19 T cell receptor beta chains listed below, sequenced in a study of neurological immune-mediated disorders (dated by TCRdb to between 2018 and 2021). Libraries were built with 5' RACE. Sequenced on an Illumina HiSeq 2500. In TCRdb, the public reads were trimmed at Q25 with fastp and aligned with MiXCR, with productive beta chains retained. Each record represents a unique CDR3 protein, reported with the most common genes and DNA among its rows. The sample yields fewer than 70,000 distinct CDR3 sequences; roughly 10% were counted once. Of the sample, roughly an eighth falls within the top ten clones. Interpreted using the paper, the time point label stands for: longitudinal time-point 2. The sample consisted of PBMCs. These receptor sequences come from a man aged 25 to 40 in good health.

This clonotype was observed at least ten times. V usage is TRBV5-1 and J usage is TRBJ2-6, with a possible D match to TRBD2 (7 bases). V was trimmed by 2 bases and J by 4 bases, leaving 10 bases between them. The CDR3 spans 15 residues. The germline CDR1 and CDR2 sequences are SGHRS and YFSETQ. CDR3 residues: CASSFGGPGANVLTF. The CDR3, as DNA: TGCGCCAGCAGCTTCGGGGGGCCAGGGGCCAACGTCCTGACTTTC.

This clonotype has ten or more counts. The CDR3 loop reads CSARDVYQETQYF. The CDR3 DNA follows: TGCAGTGCTAGAGATGTGTACCAAGAGACCCAGTACTTC. The chain combines TRBV20-1 with TRBJ2-5, with unresolved D. Between the trimmed V and J ends, which lost 0 bases and 0 bases, there was a span of 5 bases. This CDR3 has 13 amino acids. Germline CDR1 reads DFQATT; CDR2 reads SNEGSKA (reference sequence).

This clonotype was seen at least ten times. The rearrangement joins TRBV29-1 to TRBJ1-1; D call uncertain. This CDR3 spans 14 amino acids. Trimming took off 4 bases at V and 3 bases at J, with 15 bases between the two ends. Germline-derived CDR1 and CDR2 are SQVTM and ANQGSEA. The CDR3 protein is CSVVGTAVDTEAFF. CDR3 coding DNA: TGCAGCGTTGTAGGTACGGCCGTGGACACTGAAGCTTTCTTT.

This clonotype was found many times. The J gene is TRBJ1-6, the V gene TRBV20-1; tentative D call: TRBD1 (6 bases). This CDR3 spans 14 amino acids. V was trimmed by 6 bases and J by 5 bases, leaving 14 bases between them. The germline V gene has CDR1 DFQATT and CDR2 SNEGSKA (reference sequence). CDR3 in amino acids: CSARGTGDNSPLHF. CDR3 bases: TGCAGTGCGAGGGGGACGGGGGATAATTCACCCCTCCACTTT.

This clonotype has at least ten counts. This rearrangement joins TRBV6-6 to TRBJ1-3; the match to TRBD1 covers 8 bases. With 2 bases clipped from V and 5 bases from J, the junction kept 5 bases outside the gene matches. The CDR3 is 15 residues long. Germline CDR1 reads MNHNY; CDR2 reads SVGAGI (reference sequence). CDR3 in amino acids: CASSYTGQGRNTIYF. The CDR3 DNA reads as TGTGCCAGCAGTTACACAGGACAGGGCCGAAACACCATATATTTT.

For this clonotype: The junction differs from germline at one of its ends, possibly a read error. The CDR3 spells CASSLMGDGNSPIHF. The DNA of the CDR3 is TGTGCCAGCAGCTTGATGGGGGACGGTAATTCACCCATCCACTTT. This rearrangement joins TRBV7-3 to TRBJ1-6, with D perhaps TRBD1 (5 bases). The CDR3 consists of 15 residues. The germline CDR1 and CDR2 sequences are SGHTA and FQGTGA.

Many counts were recorded for this clonotype. The chain carries TRBV7-9 and TRBJ2-1, with TRBD2 matching over 16 bases. After removal of 5 bases from V and 6 bases from J, the junction contained 7 bases not matched to a gene. Per the germline V gene, CDR1 is SEHNR and CDR2 is FQNEAQ (reference sequence). There are 17 residues in the CDR3. CDR3 DNA: TGTGCCAGCAGCAGGGGACTAGCGGGAGGGCCAGTCAATGAGCAGTTCTTC. Protein: CASSRGLAGGPVNEQFF.

To note about this clonotype: A much bigger clone sits one base away, suggesting this may be a read error. This chain uses TRBV28 with TRBJ2-7; 9 positions agree with TRBD2. Germline V CDR1 and CDR2: MDHEN, SYDVKM. This CDR3 is built from 20 residues. CDR3 region: CSSSLFRREGLFVVSYEQYF. As DNA, the CDR3 is TGTTCCAGCAGTTTATTCCGGCGGGAGGGCCTATTCGTCGTTTCCTACGAGCAGTACTTC.

Many counts were recorded for this clonotype. The chain's CDR3 is CASSYGTGPYNEQFF. The CDR3 DNA sequence: TGTGCCAGCAGCTACGGGACAGGTCCCTACAATGAGCAGTTCTTC. The rearrangement joins TRBV7-9 to TRBJ2-1, with 8 nucleotides matching TRBD1. J was trimmed by 2 bases and V by 4 bases; bases with no gene match: 4. Germline CDR1 and CDR2: SEHNR and FQNEAQ (reference sequence). This CDR3 is built from 15 residues.

This clonotype was detected many times. The V and J genes are TRBV20-1 and TRBJ2-7, with D perhaps TRBD2 (6 bases). CDR3 length: 13 residues. The germline gives CDR1 DFQATT, CDR2 SNEGSKA (reference sequence). V dropped 5 bases and J dropped 7 bases, with 18 bases sitting between them. The CDR3 loop is CSALLAEAWEQYF. The CDR3 nucleotides are TGCAGTGCTCTTTTAGCGGAGGCGTGGGAGCAGTACTTC.

This clonotype occurred many times. CDR3 coding DNA: TGTGCCAGCAGCTTCGACGGGAGGGCCGGGGACATTCAGTACTTC. Amino acid sequence: CASSFDGRAGDIQYF. The chain links TRBV7-9 to TRBJ2-4, with TRBD2 identical over 8 bases. Losses at the gene ends were 3 bases for V and 8 bases for J; bases not matched to a gene: 9. The CDR3 runs to 15 residues. Germline V lookup: CDR1 SEHNR, CDR2 FQNEAQ (reference sequence).

This clonotype was counted many times. The chain couples TRBV15 to TRBJ2-5, with 14 bases aligning to TRBD2. The ends lost 6 bases at V and 3 bases at J; junction bases unmatched: 3. Germline CDR1 LNHNV, CDR2 YYDKDF (reference sequence). This CDR3 has 15 residues. CDR3 amino acids: CATRKGLAGEETQYF. The CDR3 DNA sequence: TGTGCCACCAGAAAGGGACTAGCGGGAGAAGAGACCCAGTACTTC.

Many counts were recorded for this clonotype. This chain links TRBV28 with TRBJ1-5; no clear D gene. The length of the CDR3 is 15 residues. CDR1 and CDR2 from the germline V gene are MDHEN and SYDVKM. The germline V and J ends were trimmed by 7 bases and 0 bases, with 13 bases remaining between them. For the CDR3, the DNA is TGTGCCAGCATCCGGCAGAGCTTTAGCAATCAGCCCCAGCATTTT. Its translation is CASIRQSFSNQPQHF. The full variable domain, in which reference TRBV28 and TRBJ1-5 provide the parts outside the CDR3, is DVKVTQSSRYLVKRTGEKVFLECVQDMDHENMFWYRQDPGLGLRLIYFSYDVKMKEKGDIPEGYSVSREKKERFSLILESASTNQTSMYLCASIRQSFSNQPQHFGDGTRLSIL.

This clonotype was detected ten times or more. The CDR3 DNA reads as TGTGCCAGCTATCGGGAGCCGTCGGGGGAGCTGTTTTTT. Its translation: CASYREPSGELFF. V and J are TRBV13 and TRBJ2-2; tentative D call: TRBD2 (6 bases). The CDR3 length is 13 residues. Germline V gene sequence: CDR1 PRHDT, CDR2 FYEKMQ (reference sequence). The V end lost 8 bases, the J end lost 8 bases, and 15 bases lay between the germline ends.

This clonotype was seen repeatedly, ten times or more. For the CDR3, the DNA is TGCAGTGTTCAGGGGCAGGGGGGGGAGCCCCAGCATTTT. Translation: CSVQGQGGEPQHF. J is TRBJ1-5 and V is TRBV20-1, with 7 bases matching TRBD1. Trimming removed 7 bases from V and 8 bases from J; junction bases left unmatched: 11. This CDR3 spans 13 amino acids. CDR1 is DFQATT and CDR2 is SNEGSKA in the germline V gene (reference sequence).

This clonotype was observed many times. CDR3 bases: TGCGCCAGCCAAGAGAAACTAGCGGGAGGTACCTACGAGCAGTACTTC. Protein: CASQEKLAGGTYEQYF. The chain couples TRBV5-1 to TRBJ2-7, with 12 bases identical to TRBD2. The CDR3 runs to 16 residues. CDR1 SGHRS and CDR2 YFSETQ come from the germline V gene. V trimming: 7 bases; J trimming: 2 bases; junction bases outside the gene matches: 10. Together with reference TRBV5-1 and TRBJ2-7, the CDR3 gives the full variable domain: KAGVTQTPRYLIKTRGQQVTLSCSPISGHRSVSWYQQTPGQGLQFLFEYFSETQRNKGNFPGRFSGRQFSNSRSEMNVSTLELGDSALYLCASQEKLAGGTYEQYFGPGTRLTVT.

The table lists this clonotype with a few counts. The V and J genes are TRBV28 and TRBJ2-7; 7 nucleotides agree with TRBD2. V shed 3 bases and J 3 bases; nucleotides not matched to a gene: 5. Per germline, CDR1 MDHEN and CDR2 SYDVKM. The CDR3 has 14 residues. The CDR3 DNA reads as TGTGCCAGCAGTTTTTCTCTAGCGGTCTACGAGCAGTACTTC. It encodes CASSFSLAVYEQYF.

Ten or more counts support this clonotype. Written as DNA, the CDR3 is TGTGCCAGCAGCGTAGAACTAGCGGGATCCCTCGTAGATACGCAGTATTTT. The encoded protein is CASSVELAGSLVDTQYF. The V call is TRBV9, the J call TRBJ2-3; 10 nucleotides match TRBD2. CDR1 SGDLS and CDR2 YYNGEE come from the germline V gene. CDR3 length: 17 residues. V gave up 0 bases and J gave up 5 bases; unmatched junction bases: 9.

This clonotype was detected many times. The chain combines TRBV7-2 with TRBJ2-5, with 13 bases that match TRBD2. Trimming at V came to 4 bases and at J to 2 bases, leaving 1 base not matched to a gene. The CDR3 totals 15 residues. CDR1 is SGHTA, CDR2 FQGNSA, per germline. For the CDR3, the DNA is TGTGCCAGCAGCTCGGGACTAGCGGGGCAAGAGACCCAGTACTTC. Protein: CASSSGLAGQETQYF.